Sequencing of this TCR beta chain was carried out in a study of cytomegalovirus exposure and HLA in healthy donors. PCR involved 60 Vbeta and 13 Jbeta primers. Clones were read by immunoSEQ multiplex PCR, and TCRdb kept only the in-frame ones, dropping some. The sample contains 150,000 to 180,000 clones, roughly 80% of which appear only once. The CDR3 has 16 residues. Per the germline V gene, CDR1 is MDHEN and CDR2 is SYDVKM. V dropped 6 bases and J dropped 1 base, with 18 bases sitting between them. Sequenced input: PBMCs. This sequence joins TRBV28 and TRBJ1-1, with D uncertain. This TCR was sampled from a man aged 30 to 45 in good health and CMV-seropositive. This chain's CDR3 is CASRPPRAEGNTEAFF. DNA of the CDR3: TGTGCCAGCAGACCCCCAAGAGCGGAGGGGAACACTGAAGCTTTCTTT.